A selection of T cell receptor beta chains follows, all from one sample in a study of tumor-infiltrating lymphocytes in glioblastoma multiforme. Each CDR3 protein gets one entry after TCRdb re-called the multiplex PCR reads with MiXCR. The sample carries 10,000 to 15,000 distinct CDR3 sequences, around 60% recorded once. Sequencing was carried out using brain tumor tissue. These receptors all stem from a male donor with glioblastoma. Both conserved end residues are part of each CDR3. A D gene is named only where the DNA matches it firmly. Expanded clones are given a class, and other clones once, few, many or no size at all.

abundance: NA
d_gene: TRBD2
j_gene: TRBJ2-1
v_gene: TRBV20-1
CDR3aa: CSGSAGVDEQFF
CDR3nt: TGCAGTGGGTCAGCGGGAGTGGATGAGCAGTTCTTC

abundance: medium-sized
d_gene: TRBD1
j_gene: TRBJ1-1
v_gene: TRBV20-1
CDR3aa: CSARDTGGGRNTEAFF
CDR3nt: TGCAGTGCTAGAGATACAGGGGGAGGGCGGAATACTGAAGCTTTCTTT

abundance: NA
d_gene: NA
j_gene: TRBJ2-1
v_gene: TRBV4-2
CDR3aa: CVSSQDSGREQFF
CDR3nt: TGTGTCAGCAGCCAAGATTCGGGCCGCGAGCAGTTCTTC

abundance: NA
d_gene: NA
j_gene: TRBJ2-7
v_gene: TRBV30
CDR3aa: CAWSVRRRNYNEQYF
CDR3nt: TGTGCCTGGAGTGTACGTCGCCGAAACTACAATGAGCAGTACTTC

abundance: NA
d_gene: NA
j_gene: TRBJ2-2
v_gene: TRBV5-5
CDR3aa: CASRLDPAASTGELFF
CDR3nt: TGTGCCAGCAGATTGGACCCAGCGGCGAGCACCGGGGAGCTGTTTTTT

abundance: NA
d_gene: NA
j_gene: TRBJ2-5
v_gene: TRBV12-3/TRBV12-4
CDR3aa: CVSSVPESQETQYF
CDR3nt: TGTGTCAGCAGCGTGCCAGAATCTCAAGAGACCCAGTACTTC

abundance: few
d_gene: TRBD1
j_gene: TRBJ2-7
v_gene: TRBV11-2
CDR3aa: CASSLGQGTVREQYF
CDR3nt: TGTGCCAGCAGCTTAGGACAGGGAACCGTCCGCGAGCAGTACTTC

abundance: many
d_gene: TRBD2
j_gene: TRBJ2-1
v_gene: TRBV14
CDR3aa: CASRLAGFDEQFF
CDR3nt: TGTGCCAGCAGACTAGCGGGGTTCGATGAGCAGTTCTTC

abundance: NA
d_gene: NA
j_gene: TRBJ2-6
v_gene: TRBV6-5
CDR3aa: CASSQDANVLAF
CDR3nt: TGTGCCAGCAGTCAGGATGCCAACGTCCTGGCCTTC

abundance: once
d_gene: TRBD2
j_gene: TRBJ2-7
v_gene: TRBV5-1
CDR3aa: CASSLGHMGAGADEQYF
CDR3nt: TGCGCTAGCAGCTTGGGTCATATGGGAGCGGGAGCTGACGAGCAGTACTTC

abundance: NA
d_gene: NA
j_gene: TRBJ1-1
v_gene: TRBV6-5
CDR3aa: CACGLPEGGGAFF
CDR3nt: TGTGCCTGCGGTTTACCCGAGGGGGGAGGTGCTTTCTTT

abundance: NA
d_gene: TRBD1
j_gene: TRBJ2-5
v_gene: TRBV20-1
CDR3aa: CSAITQGVETQYF
CDR3nt: TGCAGTGCTATTACACAGGGGGTAGAGACCCAGTACTTC

abundance: NA
d_gene: NA
j_gene: TRBJ2-2
v_gene: TRBV10-3
CDR3aa: CAIRLTGTNTGELFF
CDR3nt: TGTGCCATTAGGTTAACCGGGACAAACACCGGGGAGCTGTTTTTT

abundance: NA
d_gene: NA
j_gene: TRBJ1-1
v_gene: TRBV29-1
CDR3aa: CGVETRDTEAFF
CDR3nt: TGCGGCGTTGAAACAAGGGACACTGAAGCTTTCTTT

abundance: NA
d_gene: TRBD2
j_gene: TRBJ2-1
v_gene: TRBV20-1
CDR3aa: CSAGDPSGTEQFF
CDR3nt: TGCAGTGCTGGAGATCCTAGCGGGACCGAGCAGTTCTTC

abundance: NA
d_gene: NA
j_gene: TRBJ2-1
v_gene: TRBV7-9
CDR3aa: CASSSIPLLEQFF
CDR3nt: TGTGCCAGCAGCTCGATCCCGTTACTCGAGCAGTTCTTC

abundance: NA
d_gene: NA
j_gene: TRBJ2-7
v_gene: TRBV6-5
CDR3aa: CASSYGRVVRYEQYF
CDR3nt: TGTGCCAGCAGTTACGGTCGGGTGGTAAGGTACGAGCAGTACTTC

abundance: NA
d_gene: NA
j_gene: TRBJ2-1
v_gene: TRBV4-1
CDR3aa: CASSHPTDERFF
CDR3nt: TGCGCCAGCAGCCATCCGACAGATGAGCGGTTCTTC

abundance: medium-sized
d_gene: TRBD1
j_gene: TRBJ1-2
v_gene: TRBV20-1
CDR3aa: CSARRDSVNYGYTF
CDR3nt: TGCAGTGCTAGGAGGGACAGTGTTAACTATGGCTACACCTTC

abundance: NA
d_gene: NA
j_gene: TRBJ2-3
v_gene: TRBV7-9
CDR3aa: CASSLAGTGGDTQYF
CDR3nt: TGTGCCAGCAGCTTAGCGGGGACCGGAGGGGATACGCAATATTTT

abundance: NA
d_gene: NA
j_gene: TRBJ2-1
v_gene: TRBV11-2
CDR3aa: CASSPGSPIREQFF
CDR3nt: TGTGCCAGCAGCCCCGGAAGCCCGATTAGGGAGCAGTTCTTC

abundance: NA
d_gene: NA
j_gene: TRBJ2-6
v_gene: TRBV13
CDR3aa: CTSSARQGAGANVLTF
CDR3nt: TGTACCAGCAGCGCAAGACAAGGGGCTGGGGCCAACGTCCTGACTTTC

abundance: medium-sized
d_gene: TRBD2
j_gene: TRBJ2-7
v_gene: TRBV20-1
CDR3aa: CSAIRAASGNSYEQYF
CDR3nt: TGCAGTGCCATAAGGGCGGCTAGCGGGAACTCCTACGAGCAGTACTTC

abundance: NA
d_gene: TRBD1
j_gene: TRBJ2-1
v_gene: TRBV12-3/TRBV12-4
CDR3aa: CTSSSPGQVPNEQLF
CDR3nt: TGTACCAGCAGTTCGCCGGGACAGGTGCCCAATGAGCAGCTCTTC

abundance: NA
d_gene: NA
j_gene: TRBJ1-6
v_gene: TRBV6-6
CDR3aa: CVSSPIMGSPLHF
CDR3nt: TGTGTCAGCAGTCCTATTATGGGTTCACCTCTCCACTTT

abundance: NA
d_gene: NA
j_gene: TRBJ2-1
v_gene: TRBV12-3/TRBV12-4
CDR3aa: CASRVWDEQFF
CDR3nt: TGTGCCAGCAGAGTGTGGGATGAGCAGTTCTTC

abundance: NA
d_gene: NA
j_gene: TRBJ2-1
v_gene: TRBV11-1
CDR3aa: CASSGWGREQFF
CDR3nt: TGTGCCAGCAGCGGATGGGGGCGCGAGCAGTTCTTC

abundance: many
d_gene: NA
j_gene: TRBJ2-3
v_gene: TRBV5-1
CDR3aa: CASSFGDTQYF
CDR3nt: TGCGCCAGCAGCTTTGGAGATACGCAGTATTTT

abundance: NA
d_gene: TRBD2
j_gene: TRBJ2-2
v_gene: TRBV11-2
CDR3aa: CVSAPSFGRGLAVNTGELFF
CDR3nt: TGTGTCAGCGCCCCCTCATTCGGCCGAGGGCTAGCGGTAAACACCGGGGAGCTGTTTTTT

abundance: NA
d_gene: NA
j_gene: TRBJ2-1
v_gene: TRBV11-2
CDR3aa: CASDLDRGNEQFF
CDR3nt: TGTGCTAGTGACTTAGATAGGGGGAATGAGCAGTTCTTC

abundance: medium-sized
d_gene: NA
j_gene: TRBJ2-3
v_gene: TRBV20-1
CDR3aa: CSARERGTDTQYF
CDR3nt: TGCAGTGCTAGAGAGCGGGGCACAGATACGCAGTATTTT

abundance: NA
d_gene: NA
j_gene: TRBJ2-5
v_gene: TRBV12-3/TRBV12-4
CDR3aa: CASSNEGQEAQYF
CDR3nt: TGTGCCAGCAGTAATGAGGGACAAGAGGCGCAGTACTTC

abundance: NA
d_gene: NA
j_gene: TRBJ1-2
v_gene: TRBV20-1
CDR3aa: CSARLGVTKYGYTF
CDR3nt: TGCAGTGCTAGGTTGGGGGTTACAAAATATGGCTACACCTTC

abundance: NA
d_gene: NA
j_gene: TRBJ2-7
v_gene: TRBV29-1
CDR3aa: CSAEGDRRQLEQYF
CDR3nt: TGCAGCGCTGAAGGTGATAGGAGGCAGCTCGAGCAGTACTTC

abundance: few
d_gene: TRBD2
j_gene: TRBJ2-3
v_gene: TRBV24-1
CDR3aa: CATSENSGFSTDTQYF
CDR3nt: TGTGCCACCAGTGAAAATAGCGGGTTCAGCACAGATACGCAGTATTTT

abundance: NA
d_gene: NA
j_gene: TRBJ2-1
v_gene: TRBV5-4
CDR3aa: CASSLWYNEQFF
CDR3nt: TGTGCCAGCAGCCTTTGGTATAATGAGCAGTTCTTC

abundance: NA
d_gene: NA
j_gene: TRBJ2-1
v_gene: TRBV14
CDR3aa: CISSQDVRYNEQFF
CDR3nt: TGTATCAGCAGCCAAGATGTCCGCTACAATGAGCAGTTCTTC

abundance: NA
d_gene: NA
j_gene: TRBJ2-2
v_gene: TRBV12-3/TRBV12-4
CDR3aa: CASSLGVGRTEGVGELFF
CDR3nt: TGTGCCAGCAGTCTAGGAGTCGGGAGGACCGAGGGGGTCGGGGAGCTGTTTTTT

abundance: NA
d_gene: NA
j_gene: TRBJ2-1
v_gene: TRBV6-2/TRBV6-3
CDR3aa: CASFVGESSSEQFF
CDR3nt: TGTGCCAGCTTTGTCGGGGAGAGTTCTTCTGAGCAGTTCTTC

abundance: NA
d_gene: TRBD1
j_gene: TRBJ1-1
v_gene: TRBV20-1
CDR3aa: CSATGALPMNTEAFF
CDR3nt: TGCAGTGCCACAGGGGCGTTACCGATGAACACTGAAGCTTTCTTT

abundance: medium-sized
d_gene: TRBD1
j_gene: TRBJ2-3
v_gene: TRBV6-6
CDR3aa: CASSQDRGTDTQYF
CDR3nt: TGTGCCAGCAGCCAGGACAGGGGCACAGATACGCAGTATTTT

abundance: NA
d_gene: NA
j_gene: TRBJ2-1
v_gene: TRBV20-1
CDR3aa: CSARHYIHYNEQFF
CDR3nt: TGCAGTGCTAGACATTACATACACTACAATGAGCAGTTCTTC

abundance: NA
d_gene: TRBD1
j_gene: TRBJ2-1
v_gene: TRBV11-2
CDR3aa: CTSSLAVRGPSRNEQLF
CDR3nt: TGTACCAGCAGCTTAGCAGTAAGGGGGCCATCGCGCAATGAGCAGCTCTTC

abundance: NA
d_gene: TRBD2
j_gene: TRBJ2-3
v_gene: TRBV29-1
CDR3aa: CSVRSSGMGTDTQYF
CDR3nt: TGCAGCGTGCGCTCAAGCGGGATGGGCACAGATACGCAGTATTTT

abundance: medium-sized
d_gene: TRBD2
j_gene: TRBJ2-2
v_gene: TRBV6-6
CDR3aa: CASSFGGGITGELFF
CDR3nt: TGTGCCAGCAGTTTCGGGGGGGGTATTACCGGGGAGCTGTTTTTT

abundance: many
d_gene: TRBD2
j_gene: TRBJ2-1
v_gene: TRBV11-2
CDR3aa: CASSLEVSGTYEQFF
CDR3nt: TGTGCCAGCAGCTTAGAGGTTAGCGGGACCTATGAGCAGTTCTTC

abundance: NA
d_gene: TRBD2
j_gene: TRBJ2-5
v_gene: TRBV6-5
CDR3aa: CASSYVGAGGEAQYF
CDR3nt: TGTGCCAGCAGTTACGTCGGGGCGGGGGGAGAGGCCCAATACTTC

abundance: once
d_gene: NA
j_gene: TRBJ1-2
v_gene: TRBV6-5
CDR3aa: CASSPLGSNYGYTF
CDR3nt: TGTGCCAGCAGCCCCTTGGGCAGCAACTATGGCTACACCTTC

abundance: NA
d_gene: TRBD2
j_gene: TRBJ2-1
v_gene: TRBV20-1
CDR3aa: CSARAPGTTNNEQSF
CDR3nt: TGCAGTGCTAGAGCCCCCGGGACTACCAACAATGAGCAGTCCTTC

abundance: NA
d_gene: TRBD2
j_gene: TRBJ2-4
v_gene: TRBV11-2
CDR3aa: CASNSGGNQYF
CDR3nt: TGTGCTAGCAACAGCGGGGGGAATCAGTACTTC